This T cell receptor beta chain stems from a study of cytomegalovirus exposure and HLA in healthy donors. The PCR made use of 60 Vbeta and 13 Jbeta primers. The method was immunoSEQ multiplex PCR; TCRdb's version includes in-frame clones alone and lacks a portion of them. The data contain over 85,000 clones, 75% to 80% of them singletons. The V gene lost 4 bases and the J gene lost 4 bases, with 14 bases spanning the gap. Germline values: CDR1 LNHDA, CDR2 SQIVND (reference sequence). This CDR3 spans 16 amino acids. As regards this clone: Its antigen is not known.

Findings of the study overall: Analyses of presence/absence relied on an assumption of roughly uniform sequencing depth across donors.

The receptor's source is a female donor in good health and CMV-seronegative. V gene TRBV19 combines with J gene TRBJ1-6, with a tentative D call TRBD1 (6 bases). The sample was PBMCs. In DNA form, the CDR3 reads TGTGCCAGTAGTAAGACAGGCGCCTGGTATAATTCACCCCTCCACTTT. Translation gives CASSKTGAWYNSPLHF.